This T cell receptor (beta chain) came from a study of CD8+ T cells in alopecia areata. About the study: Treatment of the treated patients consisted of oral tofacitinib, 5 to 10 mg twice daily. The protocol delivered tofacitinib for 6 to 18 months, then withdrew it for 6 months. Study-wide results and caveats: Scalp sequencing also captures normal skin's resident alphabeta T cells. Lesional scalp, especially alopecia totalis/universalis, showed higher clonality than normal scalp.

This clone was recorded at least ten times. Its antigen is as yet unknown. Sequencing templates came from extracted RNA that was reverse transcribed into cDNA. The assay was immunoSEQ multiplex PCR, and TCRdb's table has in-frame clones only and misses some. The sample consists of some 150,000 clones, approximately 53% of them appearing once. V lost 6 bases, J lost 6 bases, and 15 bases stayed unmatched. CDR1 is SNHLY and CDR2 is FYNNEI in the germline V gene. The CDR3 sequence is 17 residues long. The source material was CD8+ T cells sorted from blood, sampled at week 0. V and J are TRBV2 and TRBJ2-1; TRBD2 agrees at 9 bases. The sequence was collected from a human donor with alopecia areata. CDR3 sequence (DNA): TGTGCCAGCAGCCTAAAACCATTGGGGACTAGCCGCAATGAGCAGTTCTTC. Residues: CASSLKPLGTSRNEQFF.